The clone carrying this TCR beta chain has a count of ten or more. This record comes from a study of T-cell reconstitution after alpha-beta-depleted transplantation in children. Unique molecular identifiers were built into the TCRbeta library. Via MiXCR, TCRdb re-called the PCR reads, giving one row per CDR3 protein. The top ten hold approximately 13% of the sample, which has approximately 200,000 distinct CDR3 sequences, about 15% seen once. The input for sequencing was PBMCs from the stem cell graft donor, taken from the stem cell graft. The sequence derives from a human donor who donated a stem cell graft to a child with acute lymphoblastic leukemia.

CDR3 region: CSVDEQHRNTEAFF. As DNA, the CDR3 is TGCAGCGTTGACGAGCAACACAGAAACACTGAAGCTTTCTTT. J is TRBJ1-1 and V is TRBV29-1, with no clear D. The CDR3 is 14 residues long. With 3 bases removed from V and 2 bases from J, the gap between germline ends came to 13 bases. Germline V CDR1 and CDR2: SQVTM, ANQGSEA.